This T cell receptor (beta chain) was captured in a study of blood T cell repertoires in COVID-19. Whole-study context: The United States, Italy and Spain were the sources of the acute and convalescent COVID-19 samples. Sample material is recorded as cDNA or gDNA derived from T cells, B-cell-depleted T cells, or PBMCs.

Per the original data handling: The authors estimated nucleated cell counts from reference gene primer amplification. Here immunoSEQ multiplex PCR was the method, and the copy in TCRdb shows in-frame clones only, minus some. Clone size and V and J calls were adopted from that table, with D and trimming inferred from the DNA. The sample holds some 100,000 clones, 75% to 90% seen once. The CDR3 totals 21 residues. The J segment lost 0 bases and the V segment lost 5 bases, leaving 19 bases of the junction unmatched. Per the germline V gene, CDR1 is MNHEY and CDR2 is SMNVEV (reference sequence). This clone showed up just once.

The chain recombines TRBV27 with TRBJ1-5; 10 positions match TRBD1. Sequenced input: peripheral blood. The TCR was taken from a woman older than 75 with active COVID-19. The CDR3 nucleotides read TGTGCCAGCAGTACTTTGCGGACCATGACAGGGGGCGGCTATAGCAATCAGCCCCAGCATTTT. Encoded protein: CASSTLRTMTGGGYSNQPQHF.